This T cell receptor beta chain stems from a study of Graves' ophthalmopathy and Graves' hyperthyroidism. Study-level results: Ophthalmopathy was separated from stable hyperthyroidism by a 13-signature model with over 85% sensitivity and roughly 81% specificity.

A remark on this clonotype: What it binds is not known.

Stable hyperthyroidism referred to disease that showed no ophthalmopathy within 18 months of follow-up. The study excluded patients with other autoimmune diseases, uncontrolled infections, pregnancy or lactation. For repertoire sequencing, the TCR beta CDR3 regions were amplified from RNA transcripts. The workflow started with a first-round RT-PCR run with HTBI primers and then moved on to a second-round multiplex PCR. One entry per CDR3 protein, called by TCRdb with MiXCR from the multiplex PCR reads. The sample holds about 620,000 distinct CDR3 sequences; 22% are singletons and the top ten take approximately 7%. Material for sequencing was peripheral blood. The receptor's source is a woman under 30 with stable Graves' hyperthyroidism. Some clones in this sample may be carry-over from other donors' samples.

The CDR3 sequence is CASSARGIGAFF. As DNA, the CDR3 is TGTGCCAGCAGTGCCCGGGGGATTGGAGCTTTCTTT. V and J are TRBV12-3 or TRBV12-4 and TRBJ1-1; D might be TRBD1 (5 bases). The CDR3 has 12 amino acids. The V and J ends lost 5 bases and 10 bases respectively, with 14 bases between them.